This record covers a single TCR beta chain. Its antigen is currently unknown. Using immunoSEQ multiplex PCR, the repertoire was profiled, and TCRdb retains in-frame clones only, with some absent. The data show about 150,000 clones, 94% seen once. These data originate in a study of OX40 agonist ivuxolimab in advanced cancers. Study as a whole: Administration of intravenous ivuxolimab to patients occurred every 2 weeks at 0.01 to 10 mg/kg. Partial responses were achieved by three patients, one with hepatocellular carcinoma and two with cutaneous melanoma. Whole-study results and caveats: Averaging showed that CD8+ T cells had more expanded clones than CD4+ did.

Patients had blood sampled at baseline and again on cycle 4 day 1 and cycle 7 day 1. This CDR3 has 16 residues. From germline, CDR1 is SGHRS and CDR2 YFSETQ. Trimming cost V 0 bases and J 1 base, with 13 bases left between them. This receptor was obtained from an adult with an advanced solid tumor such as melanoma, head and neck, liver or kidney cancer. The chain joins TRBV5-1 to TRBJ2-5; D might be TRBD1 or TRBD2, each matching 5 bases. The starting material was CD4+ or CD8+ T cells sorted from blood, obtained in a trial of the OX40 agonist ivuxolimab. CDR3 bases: TGCGCCAGCAGCTTGGGGGGGTCCAGCCGCCAAGAGACCCAGTACTTC. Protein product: CASSLGGSSRQETQYF.